These 24 T cell receptor beta chains were all obtained from the same sample, sequenced in a study of graft-versus-host responses after intestinal transplantation. Sequencing used immunoSEQ multiplex PCR; TCRdb keeps in-frame clones, though not all of them. Here the sample spans 96,000 or so clones, around 90% being singletons. These receptors are not linked to any known antigen. Sequencing was performed on unstimulated CD4+ T cells sorted from spleen or lymph node cells, taken before intestinal transplant. The receptors stem from a human donor who received an intestinal transplant.

The genes are TRBV7-9 and TRBJ1-1, with a weak D call TRBD1 (6 bases). Germline V gene data show CDR1 as SEHNR and CDR2 as FQNEAQ (reference sequence). The V and J ends lost 5 bases and 0 bases respectively, with 13 bases between them. This CDR3 spans 15 amino acids. The CDR3 is CASSTGTSMNTEAFF. The CDR3 nucleotides are TGTGCCAGCAGCACGGGGACATCGATGAACACTGAAGCTTTCTTT.

This clone was detected a few times. The chain couples TRBV4-1 to TRBJ2-1, with D possibly being TRBD2 (5 bases). The CDR3 is made up of 14 amino acids. The V gene's germline CDR1 is MGHRA and CDR2 YSYEKL. V was cut by 8 bases and J by 0 bases, with 11 bases left in between. The CDR3 DNA is TGCGCCAGCCGTCGGGGATCCTCCTACAATGAGCAGTTCTTC. Protein product: CASRRGSSYNEQFF.

CDR3 sequence (DNA): TGCGCCAGCAGCCAAGGAAGCAGGGGCGGTCAGCCCCAGCATTTT. This gives the protein CASSQGSRGGQPQHF. The V and J genes are TRBV4-3 and TRBJ1-5; D possibly corresponds to TRBD1 (6 bases). Germline lookup yields CDR1 LGHNA and CDR2 YSLEER. V gave up 1 base and J gave up 6 bases, with 13 bases separating them. The CDR3 is made up of 15 amino acids.

This clone came up once. The gene calls are TRBV9 and TRBJ2-2; 10 positions agree with TRBD1. J gave up 5 bases and V 2 bases, and 6 bases lay outside the gene matches. Germline V CDR1 and CDR2: SGDLS, YYNGEE. The CDR3 length is 16 residues. The CDR3 here is CASSVRQGAGTGELFF. As DNA, the CDR3 is TGTGCCAGCAGCGTTCGACAGGGGGCAGGGACCGGGGAGCTGTTTTTT.

V is TRBV6-5 and J is TRBJ2-7; 10 nucleotides agree with TRBD1. Unmatched junction bases numbered 7, after V lost 6 bases and J lost 2 bases. The CDR3 consists of 15 residues. Germline values: CDR1 MNHEY, CDR2 SVGAGI. The CDR3 sequence: CASRYRQGAPYEQYF. CDR3 DNA: TGTGCCAGCAGATACAGACAGGGGGCACCCTACGAGCAGTACTTC.

This clone has only one observation. The chain links TRBV5-5 to TRBJ2-5; no clear D. CDR3 length: 14 residues. V gave up 6 bases and J gave up 3 bases, with 15 bases separating them. Germline V gene sequence: CDR1 SGHKS, CDR2 YYEKEE (reference sequence). CDR3 nucleotide sequence: TGTGCCAGCACTAGACGTCTACCCGAAGAGACCCAGTACTTC. Protein sequence: CASTRRLPEETQYF.

The genes are TRBV7-2 and TRBJ2-5; 11 nucleotides line up with TRBD2. Germline V gene lookup returns CDR1 SGHTA and CDR2 FQGNSA. Losses at the gene ends were 5 bases for V and 4 bases for J; bases not matched to a gene: 9. The CDR3 loop spans 16 amino acids. The CDR3, as DNA: TGTGCCAGCAGCGTAACTCCACTAGCGGGGGTAGAGACCCAGTACTTC. This encodes CASSVTPLAGVETQYF.

J is TRBJ2-7 and V is TRBV13; 11 bases agree with TRBD2. The CDR3 extends over 14 amino acids. CDR1 is PRHDT and CDR2 is FYEKMQ in the germline V gene (reference sequence). J gave up 4 bases and V 3 bases, and 2 bases lay outside the gene matches. The CDR3 coding sequence is TGTGCCAGCAGCTTTACTAGCGGGAGTTACGAGCAGTACTTC. Its protein product is CASSFTSGSYEQYF.

This chain uses TRBV4-1 with TRBJ2-1, with 8 bases matching TRBD2. V lost 4 bases and J lost 2; bases outside the gene matches: 13. The germline CDR1 and CDR2 sequences are MGHRA and YSYEKL. The CDR3 is 18 amino acids. This CDR3 is CASSRAPLLAETYNEQFF. As DNA, the CDR3 is TGCGCCAGCAGCCGAGCACCCTTACTAGCGGAGACCTACAATGAGCAGTTCTTC.

This clone was seen once. The rearrangement links TRBV5-4 to TRBJ2-7; the match to TRBD2 covers 7 bases. Losses at the gene ends were 3 bases for V and 7 bases for J; bases not matched to a gene: 10. The CDR3 is 14 amino acids. Germline CDR1 reads SGHNT; CDR2 reads YYREEE (reference sequence). The CDR3 loop is CASSSLAVPSEQYF. The CDR3 nucleotides are TGTGCCAGCAGCTCCCTAGCGGTCCCTAGTGAGCAGTACTTC.

V usage is TRBV19 and J usage is TRBJ1-6; D gene unclear. V lost 0 bases to trimming and J lost 14 bases, with 11 bases between them. This CDR3 has 13 amino acids. The germline V gene encodes CDR1 LNHDA and CDR2 SQIVND (reference sequence). CDR3 in amino acids: CASSIDERVTLHF. The CDR3 DNA sequence: TGTGCCAGTAGTATAGACGAACGGGTCACCCTCCACTTT.

V usage is TRBV5-1 and J usage is TRBJ2-3; TRBD2 agrees at 11 bases. CDR3 length: 15 residues. The ends lost 0 bases at V and 5 bases at J; junction bases unmatched: 2. The V gene's germline CDR1 is SGHRS and CDR2 YFSETQ. This chain's CDR3 is CASSLVGTSGDTQYF. The CDR3 nucleotides read TGCGCCAGCAGCTTGGTGGGGACTAGCGGAGATACGCAGTATTTT.

This clone was picked up one time. The genes are TRBV5-8 and TRBJ2-1; 11 positions agree with TRBD2. Unmatched junction bases numbered 8, after V lost 0 bases and J lost 6 bases. The V gene's germline CDR1 is SGHTS and CDR2 YDEGEE. CDR3 size: 17 residues. The CDR3 DNA is TGTGCCAGCAGCTTGGAAAACATAGCGGGGGGGCGCAATGAGCAGTTCTTC. It specifies CASSLENIAGGRNEQFF.

The rearrangement uses TRBV5-4 and TRBJ2-1; TRBD2 matches 12 bases. Trimming cost V 0 bases and J 9 bases; bases outside gene matches: 7. Germline lookup yields CDR1 SGHNT and CDR2 YYREEE (reference sequence). The CDR3 totals 16 residues. The CDR3 DNA reads as TGTGCCAGCAGCTTGGGACTAGCGGGAGTCCCGGGTGAGCAGTTCTTC. Protein: CASSLGLAGVPGEQFF.

In DNA, the CDR3 is TGTGCCAGCAGCCCTACCCCGGGATCTGGAAACACCATATATTTT. Its translation: CASSPTPGSGNTIYF. This sequence joins TRBV7-2 and TRBJ1-3; D gene ambiguous. The CDR3 has 15 residues. Germline assignment: CDR1 SGHTA and CDR2 FQGNSA. V was pared by 5 bases and J by 1 base, with 12 bases between.

The chain recombines TRBV5-1 with TRBJ2-7; unclear D gene. V lost 4 bases, J lost 0 bases, and 8 bases lay in between. From germline, CDR1 is SGHRS and CDR2 YFSETQ. CDR3 length equals 13 residues. The CDR3 sequence: CASSRQLSYEQYF. CDR3 bases: TGCGCCAGCAGCCGACAACTCTCCTACGAGCAGTACTTC.

The sample holds a few counts of this clone. The CDR3 region is CAWRPKPGLAASYEQYF. In DNA form, the CDR3 reads TGTGCCTGGAGGCCGAAACCGGGACTAGCGGCTTCCTACGAGCAGTACTTC. The J gene is TRBJ2-7, the V gene TRBV30; TRBD2 aligns across 11 bases. This CDR3 is built from 17 residues. CDR1 is GTSNPN and CDR2 is SVGIG in the germline V gene (reference sequence). J was trimmed by 1 base and V by 3 bases; bases with no gene match: 11.

The chain has TRBV30 and TRBJ2-7, with D possibly being TRBD2 (5 bases). Trimming took 2 bases from V and 0 from J, leaving 11 bases between them. Germline assignment: CDR1 GTSNPN and CDR2 SVGIG (reference sequence). This CDR3 comprises 14 residues. The DNA for the CDR3 is TGTGCCTGGAGTCTGAGACTAAGCTCCTACGAGCAGTACTTC. This codes for CAWSLRLSSYEQYF.

This chain joins TRBV27 and TRBJ2-1; the D gene is possibly TRBD2 (5 bases). CDR1 MNHEY and CDR2 SMNVEV come from the germline V gene (reference sequence). This CDR3 contains 16 residues. Trimming took 5 bases from V and 1 from J, leaving 15 bases between them. The CDR3 loop is CASSVARVSSYNEQFF. DNA of the CDR3: TGTGCCAGCAGTGTAGCGAGGGTTAGTTCCTACAATGAGCAGTTCTTC.

The rearrangement uses TRBV4-1 and TRBJ2-5; no definite D call. Germline loops: CDR1 MGHRA, CDR2 YSYEKL. Deletions cut 0 bases from V and 4 bases from J, with 12 bases between. The CDR3 runs 15 residues. CDR3 in amino acids: CASSQDGLSVETQYF. The CDR3 DNA reads TGCGCCAGCAGCCAAGATGGGCTGTCAGTAGAGACCCAGTACTTC.

The chain joins TRBV16 to TRBJ2-7; 11 bases agree with TRBD1. Trimming at V came to 2 bases and at J to 4 bases, leaving 4 bases not matched to a gene. Germline V gives CDR1 KGHSY, CDR2 FQNENV. The CDR3 contains 15 residues. CDR3 loop: CASSQPGTGGYEQYF. The CDR3 DNA sequence: TGTGCCAGCAGCCAACCAGGGACAGGGGGTTACGAGCAGTACTTC. The whole variable domain, remainder taken from reference TRBV16 and TRBJ2-7, is GEEVAQTPKHLVRGEGQKAKLYCAPIKGHSYVFWYQQVLKNEFKFLISFQNENVFDETGMPKERFSAKCLPNSPCSLEIQATKLEDSAVYFCASSQPGTGGYEQYFGPGTRLTVT.

The chain joins TRBV27 to TRBJ2-1, with 8 bases lining up with TRBD2. J was trimmed by 15 bases and V by 5 bases; bases with no gene match: 15. This CDR3 is built from 14 residues. The germline CDR1 and CDR2 sequences are MNHEY and SMNVEV (reference sequence). The CDR3 coding sequence is TGTGCCAGCAGTATAGGACTAGCCTTTTCGCCTTGGTTCTTC. It translates to CASSIGLAFSPWFF.

Here the CDR3 DNA reads TGTGCTAGTGGTTTCGAGTCCTACTATGGCTACACCTTC. As protein: CASGFESYYGYTF. V is TRBV12-5 and J is TRBJ1-2, with D uncertain. The CDR3 sequence is 13 residues long. The V gene lost 3 bases and the J gene lost 3 bases, with 8 bases spanning the gap. Germline CDR1 is LGHNT and CDR2 is FRNRAP.

The chain combines TRBV4-1 with TRBJ2-2; 10 bases line up with TRBD1. J was trimmed by 6 bases and V by 0 bases; bases with no gene match: 4. The germline V gene has CDR1 MGHRA and CDR2 YSYEKL. The CDR3 length is 16 residues. CDR3 in amino acids: CASSQDPGQGSGELFF. As DNA, the CDR3 is TGCGCCAGCAGCCAAGATCCGGGACAGGGGTCCGGGGAGCTGTTTTTT.